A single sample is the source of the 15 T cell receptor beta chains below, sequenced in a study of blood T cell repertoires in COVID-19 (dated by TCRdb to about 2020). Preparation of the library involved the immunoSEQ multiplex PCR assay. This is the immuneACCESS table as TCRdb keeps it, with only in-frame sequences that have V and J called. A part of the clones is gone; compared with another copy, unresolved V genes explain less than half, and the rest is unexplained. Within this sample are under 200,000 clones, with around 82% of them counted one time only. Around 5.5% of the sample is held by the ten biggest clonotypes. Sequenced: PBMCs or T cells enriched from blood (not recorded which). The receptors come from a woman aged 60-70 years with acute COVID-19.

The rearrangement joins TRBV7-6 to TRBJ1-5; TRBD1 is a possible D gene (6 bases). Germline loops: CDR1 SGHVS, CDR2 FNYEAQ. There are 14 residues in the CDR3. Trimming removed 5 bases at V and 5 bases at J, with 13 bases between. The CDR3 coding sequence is TGTGCCAGCAGCGGAGACAGGACCTATCAGCCCCAGCATTTT. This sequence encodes CASSGDRTYQPQHF.

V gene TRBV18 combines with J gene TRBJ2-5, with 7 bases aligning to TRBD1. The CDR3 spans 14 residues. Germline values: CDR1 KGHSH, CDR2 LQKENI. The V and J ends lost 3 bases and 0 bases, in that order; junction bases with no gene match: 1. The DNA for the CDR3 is TGTGCCAGCTCACCCGGACAGGACCAAGAGACCCAGTACTTC. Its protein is CASSPGQDQETQYF.

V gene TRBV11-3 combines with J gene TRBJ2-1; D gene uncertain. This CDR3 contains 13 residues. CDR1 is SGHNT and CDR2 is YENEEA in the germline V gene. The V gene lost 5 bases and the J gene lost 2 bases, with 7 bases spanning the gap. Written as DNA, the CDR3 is TGTGCCAGCAGCCTGGGCCCCTACAATGAGCAGTTCTTC. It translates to CASSLGPYNEQFF.

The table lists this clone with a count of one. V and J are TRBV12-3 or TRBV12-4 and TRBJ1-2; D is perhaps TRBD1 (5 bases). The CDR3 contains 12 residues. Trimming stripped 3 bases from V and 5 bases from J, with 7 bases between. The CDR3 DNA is TGTGCCAGCAGTTTTTCAGGGTATGGCTACACCTTC. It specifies CASSFSGYGYTF.

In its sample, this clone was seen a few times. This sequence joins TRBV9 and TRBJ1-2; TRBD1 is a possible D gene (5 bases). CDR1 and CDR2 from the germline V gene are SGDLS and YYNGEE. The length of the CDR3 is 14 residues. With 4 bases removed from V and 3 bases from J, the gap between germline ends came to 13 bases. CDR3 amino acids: CASSPNQGDYGYTF. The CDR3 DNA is TGTGCCAGCAGCCCAAACCAGGGCGACTATGGCTACACCTTC.

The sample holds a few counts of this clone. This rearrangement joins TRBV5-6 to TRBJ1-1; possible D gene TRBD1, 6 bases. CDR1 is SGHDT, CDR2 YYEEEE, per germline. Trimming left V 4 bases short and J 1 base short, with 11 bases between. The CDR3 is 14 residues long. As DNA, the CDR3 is TGTGCCAGCAGCCCAGGGGTTACGAACACTGAAGCTTTCTTT. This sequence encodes CASSPGVTNTEAFF.

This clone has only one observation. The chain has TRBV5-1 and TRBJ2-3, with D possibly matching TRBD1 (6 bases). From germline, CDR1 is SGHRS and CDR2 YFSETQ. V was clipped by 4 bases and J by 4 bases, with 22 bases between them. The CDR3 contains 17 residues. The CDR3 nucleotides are TGCGCCAGCAGCCAAGGACAGATAGCAGCGAGGGCAGATACGCAGTATTTT. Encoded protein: CASSQGQIAARADTQYF.

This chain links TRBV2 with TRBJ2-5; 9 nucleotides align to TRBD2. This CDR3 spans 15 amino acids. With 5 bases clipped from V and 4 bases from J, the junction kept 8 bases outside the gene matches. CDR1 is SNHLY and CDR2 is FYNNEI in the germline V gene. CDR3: CASSSSAGGGETQYF. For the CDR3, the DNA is TGTGCCAGCAGTTCTTCCGCGGGAGGGGGAGAGACCCAGTACTTC.

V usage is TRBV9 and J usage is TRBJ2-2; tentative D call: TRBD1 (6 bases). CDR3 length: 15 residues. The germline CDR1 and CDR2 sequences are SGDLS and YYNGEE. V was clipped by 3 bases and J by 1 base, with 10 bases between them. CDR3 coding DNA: TGTGCCAGCAGCGCGACGGGACAGAACACCGGGGAGCTGTTTTTT. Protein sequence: CASSATGQNTGELFF.

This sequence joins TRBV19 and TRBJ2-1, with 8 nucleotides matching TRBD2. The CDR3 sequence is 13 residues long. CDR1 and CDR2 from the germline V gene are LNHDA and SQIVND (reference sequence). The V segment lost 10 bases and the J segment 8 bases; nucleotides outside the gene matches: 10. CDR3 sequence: CATRRGAAYEQFF. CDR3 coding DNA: TGTGCCACCCGGCGGGGGGCCGCGTATGAGCAGTTCTTC. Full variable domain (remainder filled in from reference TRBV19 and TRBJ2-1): DGGITQSPKYLFRKEGQNVTLSCEQNLNHDAMYWYRQDPGQGLRLIYYSQIVNDFQKGDIAEGYSVSREKKESFPLTVTSAQKNPTAFYLCATRRGAAYEQFFGPGTRLTVL.

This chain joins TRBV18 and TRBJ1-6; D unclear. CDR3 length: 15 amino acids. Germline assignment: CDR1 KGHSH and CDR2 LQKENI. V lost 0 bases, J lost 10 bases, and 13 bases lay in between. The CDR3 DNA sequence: TGTGCCAGCTCACCACCGCGCGGGCTAGGCTCACCCCTCCACTTT. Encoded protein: CASSPPRGLGSPLHF.

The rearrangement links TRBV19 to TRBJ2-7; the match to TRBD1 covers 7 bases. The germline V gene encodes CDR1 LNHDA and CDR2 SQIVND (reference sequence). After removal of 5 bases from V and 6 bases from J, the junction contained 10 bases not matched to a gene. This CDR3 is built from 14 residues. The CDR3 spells CASSEQGTSTEQYV. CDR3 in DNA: TGTGCCAGTAGTGAACAGGGGACGTCTACCGAGCAGTACGTC.

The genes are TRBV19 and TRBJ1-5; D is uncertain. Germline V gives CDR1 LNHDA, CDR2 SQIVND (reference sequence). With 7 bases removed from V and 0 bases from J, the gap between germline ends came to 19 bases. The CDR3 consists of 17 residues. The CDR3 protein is CASKVLVGRNSNQPQHF. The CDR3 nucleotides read TGTGCCAGTAAAGTCCTGGTTGGGAGAAATAGCAATCAGCCCCAGCATTTT.

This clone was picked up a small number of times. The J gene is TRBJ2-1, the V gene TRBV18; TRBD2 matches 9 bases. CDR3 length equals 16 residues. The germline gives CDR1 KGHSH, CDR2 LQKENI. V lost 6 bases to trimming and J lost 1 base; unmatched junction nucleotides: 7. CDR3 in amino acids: CASSPRLAESYNEQFF. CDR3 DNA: TGTGCCAGCTCGCCCAGACTAGCGGAGTCCTACAATGAGCAGTTCTTC.

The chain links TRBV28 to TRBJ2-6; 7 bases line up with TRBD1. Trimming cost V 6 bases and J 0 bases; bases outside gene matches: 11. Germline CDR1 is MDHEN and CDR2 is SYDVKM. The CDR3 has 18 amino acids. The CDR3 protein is CASSPLGTAHSGANVLTF. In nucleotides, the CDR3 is TGTGCCAGCAGCCCTCTCGGGACAGCTCACTCTGGGGCCAACGTCCTGACTTTC.